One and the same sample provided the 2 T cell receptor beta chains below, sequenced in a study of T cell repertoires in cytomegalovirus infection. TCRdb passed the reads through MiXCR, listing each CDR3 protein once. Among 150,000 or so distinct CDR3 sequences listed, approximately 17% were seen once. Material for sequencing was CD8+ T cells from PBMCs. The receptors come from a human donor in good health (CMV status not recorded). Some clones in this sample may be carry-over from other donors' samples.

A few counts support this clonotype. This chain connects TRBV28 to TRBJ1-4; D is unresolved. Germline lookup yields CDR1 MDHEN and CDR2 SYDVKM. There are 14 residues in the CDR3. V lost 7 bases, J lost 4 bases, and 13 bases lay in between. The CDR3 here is CASTLTPFNEKLFF. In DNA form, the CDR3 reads TGTGCCAGCACCCTGACACCGTTTAATGAAAAACTGTTTTTT.

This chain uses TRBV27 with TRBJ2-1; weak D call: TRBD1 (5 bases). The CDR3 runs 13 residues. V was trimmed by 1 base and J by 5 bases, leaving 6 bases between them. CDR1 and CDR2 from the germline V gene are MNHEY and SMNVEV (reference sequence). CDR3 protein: CASSLYRHNEQFF. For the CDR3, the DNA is TGTGCCAGCAGTTTATACAGGCACAATGAGCAGTTCTTC.